One and the same sample provided the 21 T cell receptor beta chains below, sequenced in a study of technical replicates of blood from a handful of donors (dated by TCRdb to about 2017). Library method: the immunoSEQ multiplex PCR assay. TCRdb limited this immuneACCESS table to in-frame rearrangements with V and J called. A share of clones is missing; checked studies link under half to unresolved V genes, and the rest is unexplained. The sample table lists 85,000 to 95,000 clones, about 96% of them with a count of one. Together, the top ten hold around 0.4% of the sample. Sequences were obtained from T cells isolated from PBMCs. The receptors stem from a human donor in good health.

The CDR3 DNA reads as TGTGCCATCCCCGGGACAGGGGGCTACGAGCAGTACTTC. Protein: CAIPGTGGYEQYF. The J gene is TRBJ2-7, the V gene TRBV2; 11 bases line up with TRBD1. There are 13 residues in the CDR3. Germline CDR1 SNHLY, CDR2 FYNNEI. V trimming: 10 bases; J trimming: 3 bases; junction bases outside the gene matches: 5.

The gene calls are TRBV2 and TRBJ2-3; D is possibly TRBD1 (5 bases). In germline, CDR1 is SNHLY, CDR2 FYNNEI. The germline V and J ends were trimmed by 4 bases and 1 base, with 6 bases remaining between them. The CDR3 consists of 13 residues. DNA of the CDR3: TGTGCCAGCAGTGGCAGGGGCACAGATACGCAGTATTTT. It translates to CASSGRGTDTQYF.

This chain connects TRBV5-1 to TRBJ2-5; 9 nucleotides match TRBD2. The ends lost 0 bases at V and 2 bases at J; junction bases unmatched: 5. Germline V gene data show CDR1 as SGHRS and CDR2 as YFSETQ. The CDR3 contains 16 residues. In DNA, the CDR3 is TGCGCCAGCAGCTTGGAAGCGCGGGGGGGACAAGAGACCCAGTACTTC. Translation gives CASSLEARGGQETQYF.

In this sample, this clone turned up a few times. This sample also contains other DNA sequences that code for the same CDR3. The genes are TRBV5-1 and TRBJ2-1; D gene uncertain. V gave up 0 bases and J gave up 2 bases, with 3 bases separating them. CDR3 length equals 13 residues. Per the germline V gene, CDR1 is SGHRS and CDR2 is YFSETQ. The CDR3 DNA is TGCGCCAGCAGCTTGGACACCTACAATGAGCAGTTCTTC. Amino acids: CASSLDTYNEQFF.

The chain recombines TRBV28 with TRBJ1-4, with 7 bases matching TRBD1. Germline CDR1 reads MDHEN; CDR2 reads SYDVKM. This CDR3 contains 17 residues. Trimming cost V 3 bases and J 0 bases; bases outside gene matches: 7. CDR3 in amino acids: CASSFRNRGATNEKLFF. CDR3 in DNA: TGTGCCAGCAGTTTCCGGAACAGGGGTGCAACTAATGAAAAACTGTTTTTT.

J is TRBJ1-1 and V is TRBV30; 8 bases map to TRBD1. Germline V gene data show CDR1 as GTSNPN and CDR2 as SVGIG (reference sequence). J gave up 1 base and V 2 bases, and 3 bases lay outside the gene matches. This CDR3 comprises 14 residues. CDR3 DNA: TGTGCCTGGAGTCAAGGACAGGGGAACACTGAAGCTTTCTTT. Translation gives CAWSQGQGNTEAFF.

The chain employs TRBV10-2 and TRBJ2-1; 9 bases are a match to TRBD2. The CDR3 has 14 amino acids. Germline assignment: CDR1 WSHSY and CDR2 SAAADI. V lost 2 bases, J lost 5 bases, and 1 base stayed unmatched. In DNA, the CDR3 is TGCGCCAGCAGTGAGGCGGGAGGGGACAATGAGCAGTTCTTC. It translates to CASSEAGGDNEQFF.

The gene calls are TRBV25-1 and TRBJ2-7; no clear D gene. V dropped 4 bases and J dropped 3 bases, with 16 bases sitting between them. The CDR3 contains 15 residues. Germline V gives CDR1 MGHDK, CDR2 SYGVNS. This CDR3 is CASSGPKRELYEQYF. CDR3 in DNA: TGTGCCAGCAGTGGCCCTAAACGCGAGCTCTACGAGCAGTACTTC.

CDR3 sequence reads: CASSYAGNTEAFF. The CDR3 DNA sequence: TGTGCCAGCAGTTACGCAGGGAACACTGAAGCTTTCTTT. The chain recombines TRBV6-5 with TRBJ1-1; D is ambiguous. Germline lookup yields CDR1 MNHEY and CDR2 SVGAGI. V was shortened by 2 bases and J by 1 base, with 5 bases between the two germline ends. The CDR3 is made up of 13 amino acids.

CDR3 DNA sequence: TGTGCCTGGAGCAGGGGACTAGTCCCAGATACGCAGTATTTT. The encoded protein is CAWSRGLVPDTQYF. The chain couples TRBV30 to TRBJ2-3; TRBD2 matches at 8 bases. The junction had 6 bases not matched to a gene; V was cut back by 3 bases and J by 4 bases. The CDR3 extends over 14 amino acids. In germline, CDR1 is GTSNPN, CDR2 SVGIG (reference sequence).

The rearrangement links TRBV19 to TRBJ2-3, with 9 bases fitting TRBD1. Trimming at V came to 5 bases and at J to 6 bases, leaving 6 bases not matched to a gene. This CDR3 has 14 residues. From germline, CDR1 is LNHDA and CDR2 SQIVND (reference sequence). In DNA form, the CDR3 reads TGTGCCAGTAGTGAGGGACAGGGCATGGATACGCAGTATTTT. Translation: CASSEGQGMDTQYF.

This chain joins TRBV18 and TRBJ2-2, with TRBD2 as a possible D gene (5 bases). The CDR3 has 16 amino acids. Germline V gene sequence: CDR1 KGHSH, CDR2 LQKENI. V shed 5 bases and J shed 1 base, with 14 bases lying between them. CDR3 coding DNA: TGTGCCAGCTCAGTACTCCGGGAATTGAACACCGGGGAGCTGTTTTTT. Translated, it gives CASSVLRELNTGELFF.

V and J are TRBV15 and TRBJ1-2; possibly TRBD1 for D (6 bases). This CDR3 spans 13 amino acids. CDR1 is LNHNV and CDR2 is YYDKDF in the germline V gene (reference sequence). The V end lost 4 bases, the J end lost 4 bases, and 10 bases lay between the germline ends. CDR3 residues: CATSIGQSYGYTF. The CDR3 region has the DNA TGTGCCACCAGCATAGGACAGTCCTATGGCTACACCTTC.

This clone was observed a few times. The genes are TRBV5-1 and TRBJ2-7; 12 positions match TRBD2. In germline, CDR1 is SGHRS, CDR2 YFSETQ. V dropped 3 bases and J dropped 3; count of bases not matched to a gene: 4. The CDR3 runs 15 residues. The CDR3 DNA reads as TGCGCCAGCAGCTGGACTAGCGGGACGATCTACGAGCAGTACTTC. Translation: CASSWTSGTIYEQYF.

The chain links TRBV11-2 to TRBJ2-2; D gene unclear. Between the trimmed V and J ends, which lost 4 bases and 4 bases, there was a span of 13 bases. CDR1 is SGHAT and CDR2 is FQNNGV in the germline V gene. This CDR3 has 15 amino acids. In DNA form, the CDR3 reads TGTGCCAGCAGCTCAATCCGGGTCTCCACCGGGGAGCTGTTTTTT. Its translation is CASSSIRVSTGELFF. The full variable domain, with the rest looked up from reference TRBV11-2 and TRBJ2-2, is EAGVAQSPRYKIIEKRQSVAFWCNPISGHATLYWYQQILGQGPKLLIQFQNNGVVDDSQLPKDRFSAERLKGVDSTLKIQPAKLEDSAVYLCASSSIRVSTGELFFGEGSRLTVL.

The chain combines TRBV14 with TRBJ2-2; the match to TRBD1 covers 8 bases. CDR1 is SGHDN, CDR2 FVKESK, per germline. V was clipped by 2 bases and J by 6 bases; unmatched bases: 5. The length of the CDR3 is 15 residues. CDR3 loop: CASSQIQGAAGELFF. In DNA, the CDR3 is TGTGCCAGCAGCCAAATCCAGGGGGCGGCCGGGGAGCTGTTTTTT.

The gene calls are TRBV21-1 and TRBJ2-4; the table names TRBD1, a call not compared with the DNA. TRBV21-1 is recorded as a pseudogene. This CDR3 comprises 14 residues. CDR3 DNA: TGTGCCAGCAGCAAAGTCTGGCAGGGCAGCATTCAGTACTTC. Translated: CASSKVWQGSIQYF.

The chain combines TRBV10-2 with TRBJ2-2; TRBD2 agrees at 15 bases. V trimming: 3 bases; J trimming: 3 bases; junction bases outside the gene matches: 8. The CDR3 runs 19 residues. Looked up from germline, CDR1 is WSHSY and CDR2 is SAAADI. CDR3: CASSDSGTSGRWDTGELFF. The CDR3 coding sequence is TGCGCCAGCAGTGACTCCGGGACTAGCGGGAGGTGGGACACCGGGGAGCTGTTTTTT.

The genes are TRBV19 and TRBJ2-3, with 7 nucleotides matching TRBD1. The CDR3 loop spans 14 amino acids. CDR1 LNHDA and CDR2 SQIVND come from the germline V gene (reference sequence). Germline trimming cut 3 bases from V and 2 bases from J; bases unmatched to any gene: 2. Here the CDR3 DNA reads TGTGCCAGTAGTATTACAGGGGCCACAGATACGCAGTATTTT. It is translated as CASSITGATDTQYF. Using reference TRBV19 and TRBJ2-3 for the parts outside the CDR3, the full variable domain is DGGITQSPKYLFRKEGQNVTLSCEQNLNHDAMYWYRQDPGQGLRLIYYSQIVNDFQKGDIAEGYSVSREKKESFPLTVTSAQKNPTAFYLCASSITGATDTQYFGPGTRLTVL.

The V gene is TRBV5-6, the J gene TRBJ2-7; D is undetermined. CDR1 and CDR2 (germline): SGHDT, YYEEEE. Trimming left V 0 bases short and J 2 bases short, with 9 bases between. The length of the CDR3 is 14 residues. CDR3 sequence: CASSLDGTPYEQYF. As DNA, the CDR3 is TGTGCCAGCAGCTTGGATGGCACACCCTACGAGCAGTACTTC.

This clone has a handful of counts. This chain connects TRBV15 to TRBJ1-1, with 10 bases fitting TRBD1. V shed 3 bases, J shed 3 bases, and the junction held 1 base outside the gene matches. The CDR3 length is 14 residues. Per germline, CDR1 LNHNV and CDR2 YYDKDF (reference sequence). The CDR3 DNA reads TGTGCCACCAGCAGGACAGGGGGCCACACTGAAGCTTTCTTT. Translating it yields CATSRTGGHTEAFF.